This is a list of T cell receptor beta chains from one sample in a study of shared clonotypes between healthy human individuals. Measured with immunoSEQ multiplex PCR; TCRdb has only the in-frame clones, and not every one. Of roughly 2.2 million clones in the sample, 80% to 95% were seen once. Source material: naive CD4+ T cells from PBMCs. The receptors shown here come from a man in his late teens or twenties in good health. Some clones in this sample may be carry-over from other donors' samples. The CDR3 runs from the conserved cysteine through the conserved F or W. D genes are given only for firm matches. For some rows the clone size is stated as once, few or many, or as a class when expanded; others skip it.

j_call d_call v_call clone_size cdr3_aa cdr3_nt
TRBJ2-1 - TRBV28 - CASIGGGLGNEQFF TGTGCCAGCATCGGAGGGGGGCTGGGCAATGAGCAGTTCTTC
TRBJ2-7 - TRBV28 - CASSLYYEQYF TGTGCCAGCAGTCTCTATTACGAGCAGTACTTC
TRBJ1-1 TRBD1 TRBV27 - CASSSWTGGNTEAFF TGTGCCAGCAGTTCCTGGACAGGCGGGAACACTGAAGCTTTCTTT
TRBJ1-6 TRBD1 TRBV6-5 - CASTQGAVYSPLHF TGTGCCAGCACCCAGGGGGCCGTTTATTCACCCCTCCACTTT
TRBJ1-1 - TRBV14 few CASSQGPTEAFF TGTGCCAGCAGCCAAGGACCCACTGAAGCTTTCTTT
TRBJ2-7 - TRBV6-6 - CASSPKYEQYF TGTGCCAGCAGTCCTAAATACGAGCAGTACTTC
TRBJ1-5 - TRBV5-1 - CASSLGTGQPQHF TGCGCCAGCAGCTTGGGCACCGGCCAGCCCCAGCATTTT
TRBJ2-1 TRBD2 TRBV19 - CASSLAGVIEQFF TGTGCCAGTTCCCTAGCGGGAGTTATTGAGCAGTTCTTC
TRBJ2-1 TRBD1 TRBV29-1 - CSVPPQGAYNEQFF TGCAGCGTTCCCCCACAGGGGGCCTACAATGAGCAGTTCTTC
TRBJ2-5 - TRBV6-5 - CASGGQLQETQYF TGTGCCAGCGGCGGACAGCTACAAGAGACCCAGTACTTC
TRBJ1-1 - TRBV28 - CASRITRNTEAFF TGTGCCAGCAGGATAACAAGGAACACTGAAGCTTTCTTT
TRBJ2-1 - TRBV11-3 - CASSRDPDEQFF TGTGCCAGCAGCCGAGACCCCGATGAGCAGTTCTTC
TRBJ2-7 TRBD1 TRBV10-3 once CAISELQGVYEQYF TGTGCCATCAGTGAGCTACAGGGGGTATACGAGCAGTACTTC
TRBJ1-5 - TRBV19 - CASSIRVIQPQHF TGTGCCAGTAGTATTAGGGTTATTCAGCCCCAGCATTTT
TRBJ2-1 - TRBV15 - CATSSYSYNEQFF TGTGCCACCAGCAGTTACTCCTACAATGAGCAGTTCTTC
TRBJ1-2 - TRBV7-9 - CASSLIAPRANYGYTF TGTGCCAGCAGCCTCATCGCCCCAAGGGCTAACTATGGCTACACCTTC
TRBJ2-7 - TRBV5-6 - CASSLGSSQEQYF TGTGCCAGCAGCTTGGGGTCTAGCCAAGAGCAGTACTTC
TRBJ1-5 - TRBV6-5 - CASSYSIGSNQPQHF TGTGCCAGCAGTTACTCGATCGGTAGCAATCAGCCCCAGCATTTT
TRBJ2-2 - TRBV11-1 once CASSWEVRTGGELFF TGTGCCAGCAGCTGGGAAGTACGAACGGGCGGGGAGCTGTTTTTT
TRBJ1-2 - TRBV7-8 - CASSLAVGNYGYTF TGTGCCAGCAGCTTAGCCGTGGGGAACTATGGCTACACCTTC
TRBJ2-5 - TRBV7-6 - CASSRGPIRQETQYF TGTGCCAGCAGCCGGGGGCCGATCCGCCAAGAGACCCAGTACTTC
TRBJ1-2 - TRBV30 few CAWSGGSYGYTF TGTGCCTGGAGTGGGGGGTCCTATGGCTACACCTTC
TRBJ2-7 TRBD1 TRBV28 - CASSRTGGVYEQYF TGTGCCAGCAGCCGGACAGGGGGTGTCTACGAGCAGTACTTC
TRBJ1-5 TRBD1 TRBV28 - CASSSPRDRARQPQHF TGTGCCAGCAGTTCGCCCCGGGACAGGGCCCGTCAGCCCCAGCATTTT
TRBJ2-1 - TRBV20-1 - CSAKRDNEQFF TGCAGTGCTAAGCGGGACAATGAGCAGTTCTTC
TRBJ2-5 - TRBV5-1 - CASSLTGTGGAQETQYF TGCGCCAGCAGCCTAACCGGGACTGGGGGGGCTCAAGAGACCCAGTACTTC
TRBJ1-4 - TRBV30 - CAWSVVERHRNEKLFF TGTGCCTGGAGTGTAGTCGAACGGCATCGAAATGAAAAACTGTTTTTT
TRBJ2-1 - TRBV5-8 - CASSLYRDRGRNEQFF TGTGCCAGCAGCTTGTATCGGGACCGCGGGCGGAATGAGCAGTTCTTC
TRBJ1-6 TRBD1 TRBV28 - CASTLLGQGANSPLHF TGTGCCAGCACTCTATTAGGGCAGGGGGCAAATTCACCCCTCCACTTT
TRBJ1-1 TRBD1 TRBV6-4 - CASRRQGNVPDTEAFF TGTGCCAGCAGAAGACAGGGGAATGTGCCGGACACTGAAGCTTTCTTT
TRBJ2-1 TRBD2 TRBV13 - CASSLGSTSGFQFF TGTGCCAGCAGCTTAGGTTCAACTAGCGGGTTCCAGTTCTTC
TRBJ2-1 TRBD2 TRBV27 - CASSRVAGREGLMVF TGTGCCAGCAGTCGAGTAGCCGGGCGGGAGGGCTTAATGGTCTTC
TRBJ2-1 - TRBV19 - CASSNSGAYNEQFF TGTGCCAGTAGTAATAGCGGAGCGTACAATGAGCAGTTCTTC
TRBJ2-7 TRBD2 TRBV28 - CASRPAGGSLSYEQYF TGTGCCAGCAGGCCCGCGGGCGGGAGTTTGTCCTACGAGCAGTACTTC
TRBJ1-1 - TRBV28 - CASETLHPGNTEAFF TGTGCCAGCGAAACACTCCACCCGGGGAACACTGAAGCTTTCTTT
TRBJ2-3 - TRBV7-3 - CASSYGLDYGTDTQYF TGTGCCAGCAGCTACGGACTGGACTATGGCACAGATACGCAGTATTTT
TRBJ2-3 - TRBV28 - CASSSPGTATDTQYF TGTGCCAGCAGTTCCCCCGGTACAGCTACAGATACGCAGTATTTT
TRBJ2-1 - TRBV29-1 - CSVVGEVEQFF TGCAGCGTTGTGGGCGAGGTCGAGCAGTTCTTC
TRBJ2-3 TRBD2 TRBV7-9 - CASSLVAGPADTQYF TGTGCCAGCAGCTTGGTAGCGGGCCCGGCAGATACGCAGTATTTT
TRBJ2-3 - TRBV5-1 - CASSFRTSTDTQYF TGCGCCAGCAGCTTTAGGACTAGCACAGATACGCAGTATTTT
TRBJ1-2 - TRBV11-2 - CASSWGGNGYTF TGTGCCAGCAGCTGGGGGGGCAATGGCTACACCTTC
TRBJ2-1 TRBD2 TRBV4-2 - CASSPGLAALGGEQFF TGTGCCAGCTCCCCGGGACTAGCGGCCCTCGGTGGTGAGCAGTTCTTC
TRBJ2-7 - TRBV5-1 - CASSLVVTRFSYEQYF TGCGCCAGCAGCTTGGTGGTCACCAGATTCTCCTACGAGCAGTACTTC
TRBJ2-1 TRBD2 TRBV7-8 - CASSLALADYNEQFF TGTGCCAGCAGCTTAGCGCTAGCGGATTACAATGAGCAGTTCTTC
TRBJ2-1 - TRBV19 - CASSIASLSYNEQFF TGTGCCAGTAGTATCGCTAGCTTGAGCTACAATGAGCAGTTCTTC
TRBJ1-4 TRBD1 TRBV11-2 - CASSFDSGGGEKLFF TGTGCCAGCAGCTTCGATTCAGGGGGTGGGGAAAAACTGTTTTTT
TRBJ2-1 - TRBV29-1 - CSVGTGKAYNEQFF TGCAGCGTTGGTACAGGGAAGGCCTACAATGAGCAGTTCTTC
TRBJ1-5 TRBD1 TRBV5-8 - CASSRGQVFSNQPQHF TGTGCCAGCAGCCGGGGACAGGTCTTTAGCAATCAGCCCCAGCATTTT
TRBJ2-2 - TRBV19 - CASSPLGLGVTGELFF TGTGCCAGTAGTCCGCTCGGGCTAGGTGTCACCGGGGAGCTGTTTTTT
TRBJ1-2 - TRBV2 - CASANNYGYTF TGTGCCAGCGCAAATAACTATGGCTACACCTTC
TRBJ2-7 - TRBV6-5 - CASSYLQGTYEQYF TGTGCCAGCAGCTACCTCCAGGGGACCTACGAGCAGTACTTC
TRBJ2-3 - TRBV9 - CASSGQGAADTQYF TGTGCCAGCAGCGGTCAGGGAGCCGCAGATACGCAGTATTTT
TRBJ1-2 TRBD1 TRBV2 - CASKGETGVYGYTF TGTGCCAGCAAAGGGGAGACAGGGGTTTACGGCTACACCTTC
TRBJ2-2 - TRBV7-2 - CASSPRRSGGTGELFF TGTGCCAGCAGCCCCCGCCGTTCGGGCGGCACCGGGGAGCTGTTTTTT
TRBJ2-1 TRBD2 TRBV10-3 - CAISDMGLAGGNEQFF TGTGCCATCAGTGACATGGGACTAGCGGGAGGAAATGAGCAGTTCTTC
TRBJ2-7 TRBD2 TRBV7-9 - CASSPLAGAYEQYF TGTGCCAGCAGCCCTCTAGCGGGGGCCTACGAGCAGTACTTC
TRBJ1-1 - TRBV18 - CASSRVSGDLGTNTEAFF TGTGCCAGCTCACGGGTGTCGGGGGACCTCGGGACGAACACTGAAGCTTTCTTT
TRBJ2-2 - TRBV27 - CASRGGNTGELFF TGTGCCAGCCGGGGCGGGAACACCGGGGAGCTGTTTTTT
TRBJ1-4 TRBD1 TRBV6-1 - CASSEFITGTGGEKLFF TGTGCCAGCAGTGAGTTTATTACCGGGACAGGGGGCGAAAAACTGTTTTTT